One sample yielded the 32 T cell receptor beta chains listed below, sequenced in a study of T cells in Graves' hyperthyroidism and ophthalmopathy. TCR beta CDR3 regions were amplified from RNA. When the TCR CDR3 underwent first-round RT-PCR, the HTBI primer set was used. TCRdb passed the multiplex PCR reads through MiXCR, listing each CDR3 protein once. Seen here are 500,000 to 650,000 distinct CDR3 sequences, about 14% observed once, and the top ten hold around 12%. Sequenced sample: blood. These receptors came from a woman between 50 and 59 years old with Graves' ophthalmopathy.

The table lists this clonotype with many counts. V is TRBV2 and J is TRBJ1-2, with no clear D. Germline V gene sequence: CDR1 SNHLY, CDR2 FYNNEI. Deletions cut 11 bases from V and 4 bases from J, with 14 bases between. The CDR3 is 12 amino acids. The CDR3: CAGQDGAYGYTF. CDR3 nucleotide sequence: TGTGCCGGTCAGGACGGAGCCTATGGCTACACCTTC.

Ten or more counts support this clonotype. The chain couples TRBV20-1 to TRBJ1-1; the D gene is possibly TRBD1 (5 bases). The CDR3 spans 15 residues. Trimming stripped 5 bases from V and 5 bases from J, with 21 bases between. Germline V CDR1 and CDR2: DFQATT, SNEGSKA (reference sequence). The CDR3 DNA reads as TGCAGTGCTTCCCATGCCAGGGTGGGAGGGACTGAAGCTTTCTTT. It specifies CSASHARVGGTEAFF.

This clonotype was observed at least ten times. The V gene is TRBV27, the J gene TRBJ1-1; 8 nucleotides line up with TRBD1. The CDR3 runs 15 residues. Germline V lookup: CDR1 MNHEY, CDR2 SMNVEV (reference sequence). V lost 3 bases and J lost 4; bases outside the gene matches: 7. CDR3 region: CASSFWGQVPTEAFF. As DNA, the CDR3 is TGTGCCAGCAGTTTCTGGGGACAGGTACCCACTGAAGCTTTCTTT.

The chain combines TRBV6-2 or TRBV6-3 with TRBJ2-7; 8 bases fit TRBD2. CDR1 and CDR2 from the germline V gene are MNHEY and SVGEGT. V lost 7 bases to trimming and J lost 1 base; unmatched junction nucleotides: 3. The CDR3 has 13 residues. CDR3 protein: CASTVAGSYEQYF. The DNA for the CDR3 is TGTGCCAGCACCGTAGCGGGATCCTACGAGCAGTACTTC.

This clonotype was observed many times. This rearrangement joins TRBV7-2 to TRBJ2-7, with 8 bases aligning to TRBD2. After removal of 2 bases from V and 6 bases from J, the junction contained 3 bases not matched to a gene. Germline V gene lookup returns CDR1 SGHTA and CDR2 FQGNSA. The CDR3 loop spans 13 amino acids. Here the CDR3 DNA reads TGTGCCAGCAGCTTAAGACGGGAGGGCGAGCAGTACTTC. It codes for CASSLRREGEQYF.

This clonotype was counted at least ten times. The chain links TRBV2 to TRBJ2-5, with 8 bases matching TRBD2. Germline-derived CDR1 and CDR2 are SNHLY and FYNNEI. V lost 8 bases and J lost 1; bases outside the gene matches: 9. The CDR3 has 15 residues. DNA for the CDR3: TGTGCCAGCGCGGGGTCGGGAGGGCCCCAAGAGACCCAGTACTTC. Protein sequence: CASAGSGGPQETQYF.

The chain couples TRBV5-5 to TRBJ2-2; 10 bases fit TRBD2. J lost 1 base, V lost 5 bases, and 8 bases had no gene match. Germline lookup yields CDR1 SGHKS and CDR2 YYEKEE (reference sequence). There are 17 residues in the CDR3. The CDR3 DNA follows: TGTGCCAGCAGTTTATATTGGACTAGCGGGAACACCGGGGAGCTGTTTTTT. As protein: CASSLYWTSGNTGELFF.

This clonotype has ten or more counts. The J gene is TRBJ2-7, the V gene TRBV12-3 or TRBV12-4, with D perhaps matching TRBD2 (5 bases). Trimming removed 7 bases from V and 2 bases from J, with 15 bases in between. This CDR3 has 14 amino acids. The CDR3 reads CASTPGRRTYEQYF. The DNA of the CDR3 is TGTGCCAGCACTCCGGGGAGAAGGACCTACGAGCAGTACTTC.

This chain links TRBV6-1 with TRBJ1-5; D gene ambiguous. Trimming took 1 base from V and 7 from J, leaving 5 bases between them. This CDR3 comprises 12 residues. Germline V gene lookup returns CDR1 MNHNS and CDR2 SASEGT. In DNA form, the CDR3 reads TGTGCCAGCAGTGAAGGTTTCCAGCCCCAGCATTTT. The encoded protein is CASSEGFQPQHF.

Only a few counts were recorded for this clonotype. This chain links TRBV6-1 with TRBJ2-1; 8 bases are a match to TRBD2. Unmatched junction bases numbered 14, after V lost 6 bases and J lost 4 bases. Germline V gene sequence: CDR1 MNHNS, CDR2 SASEGT. The CDR3 is 17 amino acids. CDR3 protein: CASRRGSLAGRYNEQFF. CDR3 DNA: TGTGCCAGCAGGCGAGGTAGCTTAGCGGGACGGTACAATGAGCAGTTCTTC.

In this sample, this clonotype turned up many times. J is TRBJ2-7 and V is TRBV10-3; D is perhaps TRBD2 (6 bases). The CDR3 covers 11 residues. Trimming stripped 10 bases from V and 0 bases from J, with 7 bases between. Germline V gene lookup returns CDR1 ENHRY and CDR2 SYGVKD. For the CDR3, the DNA is TGTGCCACGACTAGCTCCTACGAGCAGTACTTC. Protein product: CATTSSYEQYF.

This clonotype was detected a few times. The chain is built from TRBV12-3 or TRBV12-4 and TRBJ1-5; no definite D call. V lost 2 bases and J 0 bases, leaving 14 bases between the germline ends. CDR3 size: 17 residues. CDR3 protein: CASSLNFGQNSNQPQHF. The CDR3 DNA sequence: TGTGCCAGCAGTTTAAATTTCGGGCAGAATAGCAATCAGCCCCAGCATTTT.

This clonotype was observed many times. The rearrangement links TRBV7-2 to TRBJ1-5; D is undetermined. In germline, CDR1 is SGHTA, CDR2 FQGNSA. The CDR3 is made up of 15 amino acids. V gave up 1 base and J gave up 0 bases, with 7 bases separating them. The DNA for the CDR3 is TGTGCCAGCAGCTTAGAGGGTCATAGCAATCAGCCCCAGCATTTT. Translated, it gives CASSLEGHSNQPQHF.

The table lists this clonotype with many counts. The chain links TRBV6-1 to TRBJ2-1; possibly TRBD2 for D (5 bases). Trimming left V 6 bases short and J 6 bases short, with 12 bases between. The CDR3 is 13 residues long. Germline loops: CDR1 MNHNS, CDR2 SASEGT. The CDR3, as DNA: TGTGCCAGCAGAGGGAGCGGTCGCAATGAGCAGTTCTTC. Translating it yields CASRGSGRNEQFF.

V gene TRBV20-1 combines with J gene TRBJ2-5; TRBD2 agrees at 13 bases. V gave up 6 bases and J gave up 4 bases; unmatched junction bases: 8. This CDR3 comprises 15 residues. In germline, CDR1 is DFQATT, CDR2 SNEGSKA (reference sequence). The CDR3 DNA is TGCAGTGCCTCAGGACTAGCGGGAGTCCTAGAGACCCAGTACTTC. Translation: CSASGLAGVLETQYF.

This clonotype was seen more than once but under ten times. J is TRBJ1-1 and V is TRBV4-1; D unclear. Germline V CDR1 and CDR2: MGHRA, YSYEKL. The V end was cut by 2 bases, the J end by 1 base, with 11 bases between. This CDR3 contains 15 residues. CDR3 in amino acids: CASSQQPGTNTEAFF. CDR3 coding DNA: TGCGCCAGCAGCCAACAGCCGGGAACGAACACTGAAGCTTTCTTT.

This clonotype was seen only a few times. The chain is built from TRBV6-1 and TRBJ1-2, with a tentative D call TRBD1 (5 bases). CDR3 length: 15 residues. The germline gives CDR1 MNHNS, CDR2 SASEGT. V was clipped by 7 bases and J by 2 bases, with 17 bases between them. The CDR3 protein is CASTHDRGANYGYTF. The CDR3 region has the DNA TGTGCCAGCACCCATGATAGGGGAGCAAACTATGGCTACACCTTC.

There are many counts of this clonotype. CDR3 in amino acids: CATSGGGVGTDTQYF. CDR3 coding DNA: TGTGCCACCAGTGGTGGGGGTGTGGGCACAGATACGCAGTATTTT. The chain has TRBV24-1 and TRBJ2-3; D possibly uses TRBD1 or TRBD2 (5 bases each). The V gene lost 5 bases and the J gene lost 1 base, with 12 bases spanning the gap. CDR1 is KGHDR and CDR2 is SFDVKD in the germline V gene. The CDR3 is 15 amino acids.

The genes are TRBV15 and TRBJ1-1; D is possibly TRBD1 (5 bases). The CDR3 is 15 residues long. V lost 1 base and J lost 0, with 9 bases in between. Germline V CDR1 and CDR2: LNHNV, YYDKDF (reference sequence). The CDR3 DNA reads TGTGCCACCAGCAGAGGGGGGGGGTTGAACACTGAAGCTTTCTTT. It is translated as CATSRGGGLNTEAFF.

This clonotype was seen repeatedly, ten times or more. V usage is TRBV7-2 and J usage is TRBJ2-5, with D hard to call. The CDR3 has 13 residues. Deletions cut 2 bases from V and 5 bases from J, with 9 bases between. Germline CDR1 and CDR2: SGHTA and FQGNSA. The CDR3 DNA follows: TGTGCCAGCAGCTTAAGCTGGGTTGAGACCCAGTACTTC. Translation gives CASSLSWVETQYF.

This chain connects TRBV28 to TRBJ2-3, with a tentative D call TRBD1 (5 bases). V shed 4 bases and J shed 1 base, with 15 bases lying between them. The germline CDR1 and CDR2 sequences are MDHEN and SYDVKM. This CDR3 has 16 amino acids. The CDR3 protein is CASSSDRTHRTDTQYF. The CDR3 DNA reads TGTGCCAGCAGTTCAGACAGAACGCACCGCACAGATACGCAGTATTTT.

This clonotype has at least ten counts. This chain uses TRBV28 with TRBJ2-7; maybe TRBD1 (6 bases). The V and J ends lost 5 bases and 2 bases respectively, with 19 bases between them. Germline-derived CDR1 and CDR2 are MDHEN and SYDVKM. The CDR3 length is 16 residues. The CDR3 nucleotides read TGTGCCAGCAGTCCGCAGGGGAGAGCGCGACCCTACGAGCAGTACTTC. Protein sequence: CASSPQGRARPYEQYF.

V usage is TRBV7-3 and J usage is TRBJ2-1; TRBD2 aligns across 12 bases. J lost 7 bases, V lost 1 base, and 11 bases had no gene match. This CDR3 is 18 amino acids long. Looked up from germline, CDR1 is SGHTA and CDR2 is FQGTGA. In DNA, the CDR3 is TGTGCCAGCAGCTTAAATTCCCCGGGACTAGCGGGCCCTAATGAGCAGTTCTTC. Amino acid sequence: CASSLNSPGLAGPNEQFF.

This chain connects TRBV18 to TRBJ1-1, with no clear D. The germline V and J ends were trimmed by 2 bases and 0 bases, with 16 bases remaining between them. The CDR3 runs to 17 residues. CDR1 KGHSH and CDR2 LQKENI come from the germline V gene. The CDR3 sequence is CASSPTGDLPMNTEAFF. The CDR3 DNA sequence: TGTGCCAGCTCACCAACGGGTGACCTACCGATGAACACTGAAGCTTTCTTT. The full variable domain, its missing parts supplied by reference TRBV18 and TRBJ1-1, is NAGVMQNPRHLVRRRGQEARLRCSPMKGHSHVYWYRQLPEEGLKFMVYLQKENIIDESGMPKERFSAEFPKEGPSILRIQQVVRGDSAAYFCASSPTGDLPMNTEAFFGQGTRLTVV.

This clonotype has at least ten counts. The chain combines TRBV20-1 with TRBJ2-3; 10 bases are shared with TRBD2. Germline trimming cut 1 base from V and 1 base from J; bases unmatched to any gene: 2. Looked up from germline, CDR1 is DFQATT and CDR2 is SNEGSKA (reference sequence). The CDR3 has 15 residues. The CDR3 DNA sequence: TGCAGTGCTAGAGCTAGCGGGAGTGGCACAGATACGCAGTATTTT. This gives the protein CSARASGSGTDTQYF.

This clonotype showed up many times. The rearrangement uses TRBV28 and TRBJ1-5; D is perhaps TRBD1 (5 bases). From germline, CDR1 is MDHEN and CDR2 SYDVKM. There are 14 residues in the CDR3. Trimming pared 6 bases from V and 7 bases from J, leaving 16 bases between. The CDR3 DNA reads as TGTGCCAGCAGAAAAGGTGGGGGTTGGCAGCCCCAGCATTTT. It encodes CASRKGGGWQPQHF.

This clonotype occurred a few times. The chain carries TRBV24-1 and TRBJ2-1; 11 nucleotides align to TRBD1. Per germline, CDR1 KGHDR and CDR2 SFDVKD. The CDR3 is made up of 18 amino acids. V lost 2 bases to trimming and J lost 2 bases; unmatched junction nucleotides: 7. The CDR3 reads CATSDSTRTGGPYNEQFF. Written as DNA, the CDR3 is TGTGCCACCAGTGATTCGACCCGGACAGGGGGCCCCTACAATGAGCAGTTCTTC.

This clonotype has just a few counts. CDR3 sequence: CASSQGRNFYGYTF. The CDR3 DNA sequence: TGCGCCAGCAGCCAAGGGCGAAACTTCTATGGCTACACCTTC. The J gene is TRBJ1-2, the V gene TRBV4-1; D unresolved. The CDR3 totals 14 residues. CDR1 is MGHRA, CDR2 YSYEKL, per germline. Trimming cost V 1 base and J 4 bases, with 10 bases left between them.

This chain links TRBV29-1 with TRBJ1-4, with 7 bases identical to TRBD1. The ends lost 6 bases at V and 7 bases at J; junction bases unmatched: 8. Germline CDR1 and CDR2: SQVTM and ANQGSEA. CDR3 length: 13 residues. CDR3 DNA: TGCAGCGTCGTGACAGGGTACGGTGAAAAACTGTTTTTT. It is translated as CSVVTGYGEKLFF.

This clonotype appeared many times. The chain links TRBV20-1 to TRBJ2-1, with D possibly being TRBD2 (5 bases). Germline values: CDR1 DFQATT, CDR2 SNEGSKA (reference sequence). The CDR3 spans 14 residues. Trimming removed 1 base at V and 6 bases at J, with 13 bases between. The CDR3, as DNA: TGCAGTGCTAGAGGGTGGACTGGGCGCAATGAGCAGTTCTTC. Translating it yields CSARGWTGRNEQFF.

This clonotype was detected many times. The CDR3: CASSQPDYTDTQYF. CDR3 DNA sequence: TGTGCCAGCAGCCAACCGGACTACACAGATACGCAGTATTTT. V gene TRBV3-1 combines with J gene TRBJ2-3, with D maybe TRBD2 (6 bases). V lost 2 bases to trimming and J lost 2 bases, with 8 bases between them. Germline lookup yields CDR1 LGHDT and CDR2 YNNKEL (reference sequence). This CDR3 is built from 14 residues.

This clonotype was seen at least ten times. The gene calls are TRBV9 and TRBJ2-1; 7 nucleotides align to TRBD2. The CDR3 length is 15 residues. Germline CDR1 is SGDLS and CDR2 is YYNGEE. Germline trimming cut 4 bases from V and 3 bases from J; bases unmatched to any gene: 7. CDR3 region: CASSWSGISYNEQFF. Here the CDR3 DNA reads TGTGCCAGCAGCTGGAGCGGGATAAGCTACAATGAGCAGTTCTTC.